Shown below are 6 T cell receptor beta chains from a single sample sequenced in a study of control samples from healthy donors and cancer patients. Measured with immunoSEQ multiplex PCR; TCRdb has only the in-frame clones, and not every one. This table holds fewer than 200,000 clones, around 90% found once. Sample: blood. The receptors come from a woman aged 25 to 39 in good health.

This clone was recorded only once. The gene calls are TRBV18 and TRBJ2-1, with D unresolved. Trimming stripped 3 bases from V and 4 bases from J, with 10 bases between. CDR1 KGHSH and CDR2 LQKENI come from the germline V gene. The CDR3 spans 14 residues. The CDR3 region is CASSPLTSYNEQFF. The CDR3 region has the DNA TGTGCCAGCTCACCCTTGACCTCTTACAATGAGCAGTTCTTC.

V and J are TRBV12-3 or TRBV12-4 and TRBJ1-1; D is uncertain. Trimming stripped 3 bases from V and 3 bases from J, with 8 bases between. This CDR3 has 13 amino acids. The CDR3 protein is CASSFGVHTEAFF. CDR3 nucleotides: TGTGCCAGCAGTTTTGGGGTCCACACTGAAGCTTTCTTT.

The gene calls are TRBV7-2 and TRBJ1-1; D unclear. Germline-derived CDR1 and CDR2 are SGHTA and FQGNSA. Trimming took 5 bases from V and 2 from J, leaving 12 bases between them. This CDR3 comprises 14 residues. The CDR3 protein is CASSTGFVNTEAFF. Written as DNA, the CDR3 is TGTGCCAGCAGCACGGGATTTGTCAACACTGAAGCTTTCTTT.

In DNA form, the CDR3 reads TGTGCCAGCAGCTTGAACAGGGGGCTCTACAATGAGCAGTTCTTC. This sequence encodes CASSLNRGLYNEQFF. The chain couples TRBV7-8 to TRBJ2-1, with 9 bases matching TRBD1. The CDR3 consists of 15 residues. The germline V gene encodes CDR1 SGHVS and CDR2 FQNEAQ. V trimming: 3 bases; J trimming: 3 bases; junction bases outside the gene matches: 3.

The J gene is TRBJ1-3, the V gene TRBV4-1; no firm D call. This CDR3 has 14 amino acids. V gave up 0 bases and J gave up 4 bases, with 7 bases separating them. CDR1 and CDR2 (germline): MGHRA, YSYEKL. This CDR3 reads CASSQEAGGNTIYF. In nucleotides, the CDR3 is TGCGCCAGCAGCCAAGAAGCCGGGGGAAACACCATATATTTT.

The DNA of the CDR3 is TGTGCCAGCAGCCAACCCACTCAGGGGGCGGATGGCTACACCTTC. It specifies CASSQPTQGADGYTF. This chain links TRBV4-2 with TRBJ1-2, with 8 bases identical to TRBD1. The CDR3 spans 15 residues. The J segment lost 6 bases and the V segment lost 2 bases, leaving 8 bases of the junction unmatched. Germline lookup yields CDR1 LGHNA and CDR2 YNFKEQ.